This T cell receptor beta chain was sequenced in a study of T cells in Graves' hyperthyroidism and ophthalmopathy. Overall study: The initial diagnosis was the point when peripheral blood was collected, ahead of any treatment.

Template material for amplifying TCR beta CDR3 regions consisted of RNA transcripts. When the TCR CDR3 underwent first-round RT-PCR, the HTBI primer set was used. TCRdb re-called the multiplex PCR reads with MiXCR, one entry per CDR3 protein. The sample comprises fewer than 750,000 distinct CDR3 sequences, approximately 15% of which are singletons, and approximately 12% rests with the top ten. This clonotype has ten or more counts. The TCR was taken from a woman aged 50 to 65 with Graves' ophthalmopathy. The sequenced material came from blood.

CDR3 residues: CASSSQTGLNTEAFF. In nucleotides, the CDR3 is TGTGCCAGCAGTTCCCAGACAGGGCTGAACACTGAAGCTTTCTTT. The V gene is TRBV27, the J gene TRBJ1-1; 7 bases line up with TRBD1. Germline trimming cut 4 bases from V and 0 bases from J; bases unmatched to any gene: 5. The CDR3 has 15 residues. CDR1 is MNHEY and CDR2 is SMNVEV in the germline V gene (reference sequence).